This record covers a single T cell receptor beta chain. This specimen belongs to a study of Ad26.COV2.S vaccination and SARS-CoV-2 variants. Study background: Donor was one of the participants in the Ad26.COV2.S arm of the COV1001 trial. Doses of Ad26.COV2.S were injected into muscle once or twice, 56 days apart.

Treatment meaning: 15 to 20 received Ad26.COV2.S at low or high dose, single or two shots; about five received placebo; per-sample allocation not given. Specimens were obtained on day 63 following the first vaccine or placebo injection. Donation was by an adult aged 18-55 years who was in Boston. Ad26.COV2.S expressed prefusion-stabilized spike from the original Wuhan strain. Generated by immunoSEQ multiplex PCR, the TCRdb table keeps only in-frame clones and is missing some. The sample yields about 400,000 clones, around 82% seen once. The sequence came from a person between 18 and 59 years old who received the Ad26.COV2.S COVID-19 vaccine or a placebo. Sequencing was performed on peripheral blood, taken in a trial of Ad26.COV2.S vaccine versus placebo.

CDR3 region: CSALDLEAFF. For the CDR3, the DNA is TGCAGTGCTTTAGACCTTGAAGCTTTCTTT. The chain couples TRBV20-1 to TRBJ1-1; D call uncertain. The V end lost 5 bases, the J end lost 7 bases, and 8 bases lay between the germline ends. The CDR3 is made up of 10 amino acids. The germline V gene encodes CDR1 DFQATT and CDR2 SNEGSKA (reference sequence).